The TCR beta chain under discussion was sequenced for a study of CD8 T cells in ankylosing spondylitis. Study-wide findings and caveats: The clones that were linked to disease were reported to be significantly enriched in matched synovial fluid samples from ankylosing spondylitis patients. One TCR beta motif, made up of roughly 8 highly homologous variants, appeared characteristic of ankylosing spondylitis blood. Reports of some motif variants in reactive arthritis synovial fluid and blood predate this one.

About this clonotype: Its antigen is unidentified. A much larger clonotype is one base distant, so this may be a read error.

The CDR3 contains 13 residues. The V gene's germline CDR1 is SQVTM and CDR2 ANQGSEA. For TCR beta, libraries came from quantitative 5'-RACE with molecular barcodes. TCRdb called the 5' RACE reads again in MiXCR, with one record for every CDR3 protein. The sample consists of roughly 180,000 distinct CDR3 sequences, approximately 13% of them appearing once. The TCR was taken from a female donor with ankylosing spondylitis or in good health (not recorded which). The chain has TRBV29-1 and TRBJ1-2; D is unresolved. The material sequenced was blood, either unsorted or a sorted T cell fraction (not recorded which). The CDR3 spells CSVELTTDYGYAF. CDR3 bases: TGCAGCGTTGAATTAACGACGGACTATGGCTACGCCTTC.